This T cell receptor beta chain derives from a study of technical replicates of blood from a handful of donors. Using immunoSEQ multiplex PCR, the repertoire was profiled, and TCRdb retains in-frame clones only, with some absent. Of 15,000 to 20,000 clones in the sample, around 87% are singletons; the top ten hold over 10%. Germline CDR1 and CDR2: SEHNR and FQNEAQ (reference sequence). V dropped 0 bases and J dropped 1 base, with 12 bases sitting between them. This CDR3 region has 16 residues. This receptor was identified in a human donor in good health. The sample taken for sequencing was PBMCs. The chain couples TRBV7-9 to TRBJ2-5; D gene ambiguous. DNA for the CDR3: TGTGCCAGCAGCTTAGCCATACAGCTCCTCCAAGAGACCCAGTACTTC. Its translation is CASSLAIQLLQETQYF.